This T cell receptor beta chain was identified during a study of PD-1 blockade in classical Hodgkin lymphoma. Points from the study as a whole: In CD4+ cells, TCR diversity went up significantly by C4D1, but in CD8+ cells it did not. Patients who initiated nivolumab within 1 year of ASCT were excluded.

There was relapse after autologous stem cell transplantation in every patient, and there was variation in brentuximab vedotin exposure. Best response was recorded as complete response, partial response or progressive disease. Repertoires were generated with immunoSEQ multiplex PCR, while TCRdb's copy carries only in-frame clones and drops some. The table lists about 76,000 clones, approximately 88% of them singletons. CDR3 size: 18 residues. Germline V gives CDR1 SGHTA, CDR2 FQGNSA. V shed 5 bases and J shed 8 bases, with 29 bases lying between them. Concerning this clone itself: No antigen is known for it.

The chain links TRBV7-2 to TRBJ2-3; tentative D call: TRBD2 (5 bases). This sample comprised peripheral blood mononuclear cells (PBMCs), obtained at baseline. This receptor was identified in a human donor with classical Hodgkin lymphoma. The CDR3 loop reads CASSPTSAGKMWAATQYF. The CDR3, as DNA: TGTGCCAGCAGCCCCACGTCTGCCGGGAAGATGTGGGCGGCTACGCAGTATTTT. Complete variable domain (other parts from reference TRBV7-2 and TRBJ2-3): GAGVSQSPSNKVTEKGKDVELRCDPISGHTALYWYRQSLGQGLEFLIYFQGNSAPDKSGLPSDRFSAERTGGSVSTLTIQRTQQEDSAVYLCASSPTSAGKMWAATQYFGPGTRLTVL.